The next 2 T cell receptor beta chains were all read from a single sample in a study of T cell responses to AZD1222 COVID-19 vaccine. Repertoires were generated with immunoSEQ multiplex PCR, while TCRdb's copy carries only in-frame clones and drops some. The sample shows tens of thousands of clones, approximately 90% of them seen only once. The source was peripheral blood, collected 28 days after the second dose of the MenACWY control vaccine. These receptors were collected from an adult who received the MenACWY meningococcal vaccine as a control.

The rearrangement uses TRBV3-1 (or the pseudogene TRBV3-2) and TRBJ1-3; maybe TRBD1 (5 bases). The CDR3 contains 16 residues. V was cut by 1 base and J by 0 bases, with 10 bases left in between. From germline, CDR1 is LGHDT and CDR2 YNNKEL (reference sequence). DNA of the CDR3: TGTGCCAGCAGCCAAGCCAGACAGAGCTCTGGAAACACCATATATTTT. Amino acids: CASSQARQSSGNTIYF.

This chain uses TRBV5-1 with TRBJ2-7, with 12 bases aligning to TRBD1. Germline V CDR1 and CDR2: SGHRS, YFSETQ. V dropped 0 bases and J dropped 5; count of bases not matched to a gene: 3. The CDR3 is 15 residues long. For the CDR3, the DNA is TGCGCCAGCAGCTTGGTAGGGACAGGGGGCGACGAGCAGTACTTC. Its translation is CASSLVGTGGDEQYF.